One sample yielded the 19 T cell receptor beta chains listed below, sequenced in a study of cytomegalovirus exposure and HLA in healthy donors. Profiling relied on immunoSEQ multiplex PCR, and the TCRdb table lists in-frame clones only, not all of them. The sample yields 170,000 or so clones, around 84% seen once. Sequencing was done on a sample of PBMCs. These receptors originate from a man between 18 and 29 years old in good health and CMV-seropositive.

V is TRBV7-2 and J is TRBJ2-7, with 7 bases aligning to TRBD2. J lost 5 bases, V lost 3 bases, and 16 bases had no gene match. The CDR3 has 17 residues. Per the germline V gene, CDR1 is SGHTA and CDR2 is FQGNSA. CDR3 sequence reads: CASSFALVGRENNEQYF. CDR3 nucleotide sequence: TGTGCCAGCAGCTTTGCCTTAGTAGGGCGGGAGAACAACGAGCAGTACTTC.

This clone was seen a handful of times. This chain joins TRBV28 and TRBJ1-5; D unresolved. V was clipped by 4 bases and J by 6 bases, with 19 bases between them. Germline-derived CDR1 and CDR2 are MDHEN and SYDVKM. This CDR3 region has 16 residues. The CDR3: CASSWREGGVFQPQHF. The CDR3 DNA reads as TGTGCCAGCAGTTGGCGTGAGGGTGGCGTATTTCAGCCCCAGCATTTT.

The chain recombines TRBV12-2 with TRBJ2-3; TRBD1 was called by the table and not checked on the DNA. TRBV12-2 is listed as a pseudogene. The length of the CDR3 is 14 residues. CDR3: CASRSRGCTDTQYF. For the CDR3, the DNA is TGTGCAAGTCGCTCCAGGGGTTGCACAGATACGCAGTATTTT.

The V call is TRBV28, the J call TRBJ2-5; TRBD2 is a possible D gene (6 bases). Trimming pared 4 bases from V and 5 bases from J, leaving 17 bases between. The CDR3 runs 15 residues. Looked up from germline, CDR1 is MDHEN and CDR2 is SYDVKM. The CDR3 nucleotides are TGTGCCAGCAGTTGGCGGGGCGGGGTAGTCGAGACCCAGTACTTC. Its protein is CASSWRGGVVETQYF.

J is TRBJ1-1 and V is TRBV28; D ambiguous. The length of the CDR3 is 14 residues. Trimming cost V 2 bases and J 4 bases, with 11 bases left between them. Germline V gene sequence: CDR1 MDHEN, CDR2 SYDVKM. CDR3 protein: CASSLPRRSTEAFF. The DNA for the CDR3 is TGTGCCAGCAGTTTACCTCGACGGAGCACTGAAGCTTTCTTT.

The chain joins TRBV30 to TRBJ2-7; TRBD1 aligns across 8 bases. The CDR3 is 14 amino acids. Germline V gives CDR1 GTSNPN, CDR2 SVGIG (reference sequence). The trim removed 0 bases at V and 8 bases at J, leaving 9 bases unmatched. CDR3 residues: CAWSVSGQGGKQYF. Here the CDR3 DNA reads TGTGCCTGGAGTGTATCAGGACAGGGTGGAAAGCAGTACTTC. Using reference TRBV30 and TRBJ2-7 for the parts outside the CDR3, the full variable domain is SQTIHQWPATLVQPVGSPLSLECTVEGTSNPNLYWYRQAAGRGLQLLFYSVGIGQISSEVPQNLSASRPQDRQFILSSKKLLLSDSGFYLCAWSVSGQGGKQYFGPGTRLTVT.

This clone was observed a few times. J is TRBJ2-7 and V is TRBV28, with a tentative D call TRBD1 (5 bases). The CDR3 is 14 residues long. V shed 5 bases and J shed 0 bases, with 11 bases lying between them. Germline assignment: CDR1 MDHEN and CDR2 SYDVKM. The CDR3 sequence: CASSTDSSSYEQYF. The CDR3, as DNA: TGTGCCAGCAGTACCGACAGTAGCTCCTACGAGCAGTACTTC.

This rearrangement joins TRBV29-1 to TRBJ1-1; unclear D gene. The ends were cut back, 6 bases at V and 1 base at J, with 15 bases in the middle. Germline V gene sequence: CDR1 SQVTM, CDR2 ANQGSEA. This CDR3 comprises 14 residues. This chain's CDR3 is CSVESREANTEAFF. CDR3 nucleotides: TGCAGCGTCGAAAGTAGGGAGGCGAACACTGAAGCTTTCTTT.

This sequence joins TRBV11-3 and TRBJ2-7; D gene unclear. Per germline, CDR1 SGHNT and CDR2 YENEEA. The CDR3 extends over 13 amino acids. Trimming cost V 5 bases and J 2 bases, with 10 bases left between them. CDR3 sequence reads: CASSPGRAYEQYF. The CDR3 bases are TGTGCCAGCAGCCCAGGTCGAGCCTACGAGCAGTACTTC.

J is TRBJ1-2 and V is TRBV18; TRBD1 matches at 10 bases. With 6 bases clipped from V and 3 bases from J, the junction kept 7 bases outside the gene matches. CDR1 KGHSH and CDR2 LQKENI come from the germline V gene. The CDR3 has 15 residues. CDR3 DNA sequence: TGTGCCAGCTCCCGCGGGACAGGGGCTGACTATGGCTACACCTTC. This sequence encodes CASSRGTGADYGYTF.

The genes are TRBV28 and TRBJ1-2; no reliable D call. The V and J ends lost 7 bases and 3 bases respectively, with 15 bases between them. The CDR3 is 14 residues long. CDR1 is MDHEN and CDR2 is SYDVKM in the germline V gene. The CDR3 coding sequence is TGTGCCAGCACCGGGTGGCAGACCTACTATGGCTACACCTTC. Its protein is CASTGWQTYYGYTF.

The chain joins TRBV1 to TRBJ1-2; no DNA check was done on the table's D call, TRBD1. TRBV1 represents a pseudogene. This CDR3 region has 14 residues. CDR3 in DNA: TGCACCAGCAGCCAGGGCAGGGTGAGGTATGGCTACACCTTC. It yields the protein CTSSQGRVRYGYTF.

The chain is built from TRBV5-1 and TRBJ2-7, with D maybe TRBD1 (6 bases). Germline assignment: CDR1 SGHRS and CDR2 YFSETQ. This CDR3 is 14 amino acids long. V shed 1 base and J shed 1 base, with 9 bases lying between them. CDR3 region: CASSLNDRSYEQYF. In DNA, the CDR3 is TGCGCCAGCAGCTTGAACGACAGGTCCTACGAGCAGTACTTC.

In regard to this clone: This sample includes further DNA sequences coding for the same CDR3. Here the CDR3 reads CASSLGGNTGELFF. For the CDR3, the DNA is TGTGCCAGCAGCTTGGGAGGGAACACCGGGGAGCTGTTTTTT. The chain is built from TRBV5-6 and TRBJ2-2; no definite D call. Trimming stripped 0 bases from V and 1 base from J, with 4 bases between. CDR1 is SGHDT and CDR2 is YYEEEE in the germline V gene. The CDR3 covers 14 residues.

The V gene is TRBV5-6, the J gene TRBJ2-1; tentative D call: TRBD2 (5 bases). There are 13 residues in the CDR3. V lost 2 bases, J lost 8 bases, and 11 bases lay in between. CDR1 is SGHDT, CDR2 YYEEEE, per germline. DNA of the CDR3: TGTGCCAGCAGCTTAAGGACGAGGGATGAGCAGTTCTTC. Amino acids: CASSLRTRDEQFF.

The chain carries TRBV28 and TRBJ1-5; D ambiguous. This CDR3 has 14 amino acids. From germline, CDR1 is MDHEN and CDR2 SYDVKM. V gave up 1 base and J gave up 7 bases, with 11 bases separating them. CDR3 coding DNA: TGTGCCAGCAGTTTATTTTCGGGAGGGCAGCCCCAGCATTTT. It codes for CASSLFSGGQPQHF.

V and J are TRBV2 and TRBJ1-5; TRBD1 matches at 9 bases. V shed 6 bases, J shed 1 base, and the junction held 1 base outside the gene matches. Germline CDR1 SNHLY, CDR2 FYNNEI. CDR3 size: 14 residues. The CDR3 spells CASRDRGSNQPQHF. For the CDR3, the DNA is TGTGCCAGCAGGGACAGGGGAAGCAATCAGCCCCAGCATTTT.

The CDR3 DNA reads as TGCGCCAGCAGTCAAACCCTCTCATTTTCGGGGCAGTACTTC. Its protein product is CASSQTLSFSGQYF. The chain uses TRBV23-1 and TRBJ2-7; D remains unclear. TRBV23-1 falls under the ORF class, with uncertain function. The CDR3 contains 14 residues. Trimming took 2 bases from V and 9 from J, leaving 17 bases between them.

This clone was counted many times. V usage is TRBV29-1 and J usage is TRBJ2-3, with a possible D match to TRBD2 (6 bases). V lost 1 base to trimming and J lost 2 bases, with 16 bases between them. The length of the CDR3 is 16 residues. CDR1 is SQVTM, CDR2 ANQGSEA, per germline. In DNA form, the CDR3 reads TGCAGCGTTGAAGGGTTGGCTAGCGAGGTCACAGATACGCAGTATTTT. Translating it yields CSVEGLASEVTDTQYF.